This TCR beta chain emerged from a study of blood T cell repertoires in COVID-19. About the research overall: COVID-19 samples, acute and convalescent, were from the United States, Italy and Spain. T cells, B-cell-depleted T cells, or PBMCs provided the cDNA or gDNA that served as material.

TCRdb keeps only in-frame clones here, not all; method: immunoSEQ multiplex PCR. The table has roughly 190,000 clones, more than 75% seen once; the top ten hold roughly 4.7%. Sequencing was done on a sample of peripheral blood. The receptor was derived from a human donor in a cohort sampled during active COVID-19.

This chain's CDR3 is CASSARQGGKNEQFF. In DNA, the CDR3 is TGTGCCAGCAGCGCAAGACAGGGTGGGAAGAATGAGCAGTTCTTC. This rearrangement joins TRBV5-4 to TRBJ2-1, with TRBD1 matching over 7 bases. The CDR3 has 15 amino acids. Germline CDR1 and CDR2: SGHNT and YYREEE (reference sequence). The junction had 11 bases not matched to a gene; V was cut back by 4 bases and J by 7 bases. Together with reference TRBV5-4 and TRBJ2-1, the CDR3 gives the full variable domain: ETGVTQSPTHLIKTRGQQVTLRCSSQSGHNTVSWYQQALGQGPQFIFQYYREEENGRGNFPPRFSGLQFPNYSSELNVNALELDDSALYLCASSARQGGKNEQFFGPGTRLTVL.